Shown below are 9 T cell receptor beta chains from a single sample sequenced in a study of T cell responses to AZD1222 COVID-19 vaccine. The data were produced by immunoSEQ multiplex PCR, yet TCRdb's version contains in-frame clones alone and is incomplete. The data contain around 100,000 clones, around nine tenths of them singletons. The sample here was peripheral blood, taken on day 0 of AZD1222 vaccination. Receptors originate from an adult in good health.

This chain links TRBV2 with TRBJ1-1; no definite D call. CDR3 length: 14 residues. Germline-derived CDR1 and CDR2 are SNHLY and FYNNEI. Trimming shortened V by 4 bases and J by 1 base, and 10 bases separated the two germline ends. As DNA, the CDR3 is TGTGCCAGCAGTGCGGCAGGAGAGAACACTGAAGCTTTCTTT. It specifies CASSAAGENTEAFF.

This chain links TRBV7-9 with TRBJ1-2, with D maybe TRBD1 (6 bases). The CDR3 has 13 amino acids. Looked up from germline, CDR1 is SEHNR and CDR2 is FQNEAQ (reference sequence). Deletions cut 5 bases from V and 6 bases from J, with 13 bases between. The CDR3 nucleotides are TGTGCCAGCAGCCTCGGGGCAGGGGATGGCTACACCTTC. Its protein product is CASSLGAGDGYTF.

The chain couples TRBV4-1 to TRBJ1-1, with D hard to call. This CDR3 has 13 amino acids. Deletions cut 5 bases from V and 2 bases from J, with 9 bases between. CDR1 is MGHRA, CDR2 YSYEKL, per germline. Here the CDR3 reads CASSKQQNTEAFF. The CDR3 DNA follows: TGCGCCAGCAGCAAACAGCAAAACACTGAAGCTTTCTTT.

The J gene is TRBJ1-2, the V gene TRBV5-5; 9 nucleotides line up with TRBD1. V shed 1 base, J shed 3 bases, and the junction held 1 base outside the gene matches. The CDR3 spans 14 residues. Looked up from germline, CDR1 is SGHKS and CDR2 is YYEKEE (reference sequence). The DNA for the CDR3 is TGTGCCAGCAGCTTGACAGGGGGCCACTATGGCTACACCTTC. The encoded protein is CASSLTGGHYGYTF.

The CDR3 bases are TGTGCCAGCAGTTACTCGCCGTCAAACTACGAGCAGTACTTC. Amino acid sequence: CASSYSPSNYEQYF. This chain joins TRBV6-5 and TRBJ2-7; no definite D call. V was pared by 0 bases and J by 3 bases, with 9 bases between. The germline gives CDR1 MNHEY, CDR2 SVGAGI. This CDR3 is 14 amino acids long.

The rearrangement uses TRBV2 and TRBJ1-5; 7 bases map to TRBD1. With 5 bases clipped from V and 0 bases from J, the junction kept 4 bases outside the gene matches. The V gene's germline CDR1 is SNHLY and CDR2 FYNNEI. The CDR3 has 15 residues. The CDR3 protein is CASSWGTDSNQPQHF. The CDR3 DNA is TGTGCCAGCAGTTGGGGGACAGATAGCAATCAGCCCCAGCATTTT.

The chain uses TRBV12-3 or TRBV12-4 and TRBJ1-2; tentatively, D is TRBD1 (5 bases). The CDR3 is made up of 13 amino acids. V was pared by 6 bases and J by 3 bases, with 11 bases between. The DNA of the CDR3 is TGTGCCAGCAGGGCTCAGGGTGACTATGGCTACACCTTC. Translating gives CASRAQGDYGYTF.

The rearrangement joins TRBV19 to TRBJ1-4; D not resolved. V lost 10 bases and J 0 bases, leaving 18 bases between the germline ends. The CDR3 has 16 amino acids. CDR1 and CDR2 from the germline V gene are LNHDA and SQIVND (reference sequence). This chain's CDR3 is CATKLIGETTNEKLFF. The CDR3, as DNA: TGTGCCACCAAACTCATCGGGGAAACAACTAATGAAAAACTGTTTTTT.

The CDR3 is CASSQGDRNYGYTF. CDR3 coding DNA: TGCGCCAGCAGCCAAGGGGACAGAAACTATGGCTACACCTTC. This chain joins TRBV4-3 and TRBJ1-2, with 7 positions matching TRBD1. J lost 2 bases, V lost 1 base, and 1 base had no gene match. The CDR3 contains 14 residues. The germline CDR1 and CDR2 sequences are LGHNA and YSLEER.